This is a list of T cell receptor beta chains from one sample in a study of T cell repertoires in cytomegalovirus infection. From the reads, TCRdb called clonotypes with MiXCR, one entry per CDR3 protein. The table records about a million distinct CDR3 sequences, roughly 30% of them present only once. The antigens for these receptors are not known. The sample in question was cultured CD8+ T cells from PBMCs, obtained from culture after CMV antigen stimulation. The receptors were gathered from a human donor in good health (CMV status not recorded). Some clones in this sample may be carry-over from other donors' samples. Each CDR3 is given with its conserved first and last residue. The D gene is left open where the match is weak. Some rows have no size entry. The others give once, few or many, or a class for an expanded clone.

>TRBV11-3|few|TRBJ2-2|-
CASSPRRGATGELFF
TGTGCCAGCAGCCCTCGTAGGGGCGCCACCGGGGAGCTGTTTTTT
>TRBV7-6|many|TRBJ2-1|TRBD2
CASSSSSGGYNEQFF
TGTGCCAGCAGCTCATCTAGCGGGGGTTACAATGAGCAGTTCTTC
>TRBV12-3/TRBV12-4|-|TRBJ2-7|TRBD1
CASSWTGIYEQYF
TGTGCCAGCAGTTGGACAGGGATCTACGAGCAGTACTTC
>TRBV12-3/TRBV12-4|few|TRBJ2-5|-
CASTRKPDSHKETQYF
TGTGCCAGCACCAGGAAACCGGACAGTCACAAGGAGACCCAGTACTTC
>TRBV27|-|TRBJ2-2|-
CASRGMRELFF
TGTGCCAGCAGGGGCATGAGGGAGCTGTTTTTT
>TRBV4-1|few|TRBJ2-6|TRBD1
CASSQEGQARLSGANVLTF
TGCGCCAGCAGCCAAGAGGGACAGGCCCGACTCTCTGGGGCCAACGTCCTGACTTTC
>TRBV27|-|TRBJ1-2|TRBD1
CASSLEVRGVYGYTF
TGTGCCAGCAGTTTAGAAGTCAGGGGGGTCTATGGCTACACCTTC
>TRBV6-6|-|TRBJ1-1|TRBD1
CASSYSLDRGNTEAFF
TGTGCCAGCAGTTACTCGTTAGACAGGGGGAACACTGAAGCTTTCTTT
>TRBV7-2|many|TRBJ1-2|-
CASSSLDTPWGYTF
TGTGCCAGCAGCTCACTGGACACCCCTTGGGGCTACACCTTC
>TRBV7-9|few|TRBJ2-5|TRBD2
CASSFLRGGRETQYF
TGTGCCAGCAGCTTCCTGCGGGGGGGCCGGGAGACCCAGTACTTC
>TRBV10-3|-|TRBJ2-5|-
CAISELLQVLQETQYF
TGTGCCATCAGTGAGTTACTACAGGTATTACAAGAGACCCAGTACTTC
>TRBV10-2|-|TRBJ2-6|-
CASSEWKETGANVLTF
TGCGCCAGCAGTGAGTGGAAGGAGACCGGGGCCAACGTCCTGACTTTC
>TRBV6-6|few|TRBJ2-2|-
CASSFWGQDTGELFF
TGTGCCAGCAGTTTCTGGGGGCAGGACACCGGGGAGCTGTTTTTT
>TRBV7-9|few|TRBJ2-1|-
CASSLVLYEQFF
TGTGCCAGCAGCTTAGTCCTATATGAGCAGTTCTTC
>TRBV7-8|many|TRBJ2-3|-
CASSLVGGLGDTQYF
TGTGCCAGCAGCTTAGTAGGGGGGCTCGGAGATACGCAGTATTTT
>TRBV6-1|-|TRBJ1-1|TRBD1
CASSTPGTGTTEAFF
TGTGCCAGCAGTACCCCAGGGACAGGGACCACTGAAGCTTTCTTT
>TRBV9|-|TRBJ1-6|-
CASSMWESPNSPLHF
TGTGCCAGCAGCATGTGGGAAAGCCCAAATTCACCCCTCCACTTT
>TRBV28|few|TRBJ2-2|TRBD2
CASSRGLAGEAGELFF
TGTGCCAGCAGCCGGGGACTAGCGGGGGAAGCCGGGGAGCTGTTTTTT
>TRBV19|few|TRBJ2-1|-
CASSISRSSYNEQFF
TGTGCCAGTAGTATATCCCGGAGCTCCTACAATGAGCAGTTCTTC
>TRBV10-3|many|TRBJ2-1|-
CAISDPPWVNLYNEQFF
TGTGCCATCAGTGACCCTCCCTGGGTTAACCTATACAATGAGCAGTTCTTC
>TRBV10-3|-|TRBJ2-7|-
CAISPTDYEQYF
TGTGCCATCAGCCCGACTGATTACGAGCAGTACTTC
>TRBV27|-|TRBJ2-7|-
CASSSEQGGFWYEQYF
TGTGCCAGCAGTTCGGAGCAGGGGGGTTTTTGGTACGAGCAGTACTTC
>TRBV27|-|TRBJ2-1|TRBD1
CASMRGQGYNEQFF
TGTGCCAGCATGCGGGGACAGGGATACAATGAGCAGTTCTTC
>TRBV6-6|once|TRBJ2-7|-
CASRSTGPEQYF
TGTGCCAGCAGAAGCACAGGGCCCGAGCAGTACTTC
>TRBV25-1|many|TRBJ1-1|-
CASSALGGNTEAFF
TGTGCCAGCAGTGCCCTAGGGGGGAACACTGAAGCTTTCTTT
>TRBV14|-|TRBJ1-2|-
CASSQVENYGYTF
TGTGCCAGCAGCCAAGTGGAAAACTATGGCTACACCTTC
>TRBV5-8|-|TRBJ1-6|-
CASSFDRLRRSPLHF
TGTGCCAGCAGCTTCGATCGGCTTAGGAGGTCACCCCTCCACTTT
>TRBV6-6|many|TRBJ1-1|TRBD1
CASSYATGTDPNTEAFF
TGTGCCAGCAGTTACGCAACCGGGACAGACCCGAACACTGAAGCTTTCTTT
>TRBV7-9|-|TRBJ2-2|TRBD1
CASSFRSPGQGRTGELFF
TGTGCCAGCAGCTTCCGCAGCCCGGGACAGGGGAGAACCGGGGAGCTGTTTTTT
>TRBV6-2/TRBV6-3|-|TRBJ2-3|TRBD2
CASSPLAGDVADTQYF
TGTGCCAGCAGCCCACTAGCGGGGGATGTGGCAGATACGCAGTATTTT
>TRBV29-1|once|TRBJ1-1|-
CSVEDGTNTEAFF
TGCAGCGTTGAAGACGGTACGAACACTGAAGCTTTCTTT
>TRBV7-6|-|TRBJ2-5|-
CASSLGPGAVETQYF
TGTGCTAGCAGCTTAGGTCCGGGGGCGGTGGAGACCCAGTACTTC
>TRBV7-8|few|TRBJ1-2|-
CASSLVPEEYGYTF
TGTGCCAGCAGCTTAGTACCAGAGGAATATGGCTACACCTTC
>TRBV10-3|-|TRBJ1-1|TRBD1
CAIGQGRHTEAFF
TGTGCCATAGGACAGGGACGGCACACTGAAGCTTTCTTT
>TRBV10-3|-|TRBJ1-1|-
CAISEGGLNTEAFF
TGTGCCATCAGTGAAGGGGGACTAAACACTGAAGCTTTCTTT
>TRBV28|few|TRBJ2-1|-
CASWYGSYNEQFF
TGTGCCAGCTGGTACGGGTCCTACAATGAGCAGTTCTTC